These 15 T cell receptor beta chains originate from one sample sequenced in a study of blood T cell repertoires in COVID-19. Generated by immunoSEQ multiplex PCR, the TCRdb table keeps only in-frame clones and is missing some. The sample gives some 150,000 clones, 84% of which show up once; roughly two fifths is in the top ten. The specimen sequenced was peripheral blood. The receptors derive from a human donor in a cohort sampled during active COVID-19.

The V and J genes are TRBV5-1 and TRBJ1-1; 9 bases match TRBD1. The CDR3 runs to 15 residues. Losses at the gene ends were 4 bases for V and 5 bases for J; bases not matched to a gene: 9. CDR1 is SGHRS and CDR2 is YFSETQ in the germline V gene. The CDR3 region has the DNA TGCGCCAGCAGCAGGGAACAGGGGGCATTGACTGAAGCTTTCTTT. Translated, it gives CASSREQGALTEAFF.

Only a few counts were recorded for this clone. The genes are TRBV2 and TRBJ1-2; D remains ambiguous. This CDR3 spans 13 amino acids. CDR1 is SNHLY and CDR2 is FYNNEI in the germline V gene. Trimming shortened V by 7 bases and J by 0 bases, and 9 bases separated the two germline ends. CDR3 in amino acids: CASKRITNYGYTF. The CDR3, as DNA: TGTGCCAGCAAGAGGATTACTAACTATGGCTACACCTTC.

This rearrangement joins TRBV5-1 to TRBJ1-6; 7 bases agree with TRBD1. This CDR3 is built from 15 residues. Germline CDR1 is SGHRS and CDR2 is YFSETQ. The J segment lost 5 bases and the V segment lost 0 bases, leaving 2 bases of the junction unmatched. CDR3 DNA sequence: TGCGCCAGCAGCTTGGAGGGGGCCGATAATTCACCCCTCCACTTT. Amino acid sequence: CASSLEGADNSPLHF.

The CDR3 DNA follows: TGTGCCAGCAGTTACTCGCGGCAGGGCGAAGCTTTCTTT. It encodes CASSYSRQGEAFF. The chain is built from TRBV6-5 and TRBJ1-1; TRBD1 might be the D (5 bases). The CDR3 is made up of 13 amino acids. The germline V gene encodes CDR1 MNHEY and CDR2 SVGAGI. V gave up 0 bases and J gave up 8 bases, with 10 bases separating them.

This clone was seen a few times. The rearrangement joins TRBV7-9 to TRBJ2-1; 14 bases map to TRBD2. The junction had 5 bases not matched to a gene; V was cut back by 3 bases and J by 10 bases. The germline V gene encodes CDR1 SEHNR and CDR2 FQNEAQ (reference sequence). The CDR3 extends over 15 amino acids. The CDR3 DNA sequence: TGTGCCAGCAGCTTGACTAGCGGGAGGGGCGGGGAGCAGTTCTTC. It codes for CASSLTSGRGGEQFF.

Notes on this clone: Additional DNA sequences in this sample encode the identical CDR3. This chain connects TRBV9 to TRBJ2-2; 8 nucleotides align to TRBD2. The CDR3 covers 17 residues. V was clipped by 0 bases and J by 0 bases; unmatched bases: 4. The V gene's germline CDR1 is SGDLS and CDR2 YYNGEE. CDR3 region: CASSVGISGANTGELFF. CDR3 sequence (DNA): TGTGCCAGCAGCGTAGGAATTAGCGGGGCGAACACCGGGGAGCTGTTTTTT.

The chain uses TRBV3-1 (or the pseudogene TRBV3-2) and TRBJ2-7; no clear D gene. The V end was cut by 0 bases, the J end by 6 bases, with 9 bases between. CDR1 LGHDT and CDR2 YNNKEL come from the germline V gene (reference sequence). The CDR3 is 13 residues long. In nucleotides, the CDR3 is TGTGCCAGCAGCCAAGATAGAGATTCCGAGCAGTACGTC. Translating it yields CASSQDRDSEQYV.

The gene calls are TRBV4-1 and TRBJ2-6, with D possibly TRBD2 on 6 matching bases. Trimming left V 4 bases short and J 4 bases short, with 11 bases between. Germline lookup yields CDR1 MGHRA and CDR2 YSYEKL. The CDR3 covers 15 residues. CDR3 loop: CASSPLEGGANVLTF. CDR3 in DNA: TGCGCCAGCAGCCCTTTGGAGGGCGGGGCCAACGTCCTGACTTTC.

This clone has just a few counts. The rearrangement uses TRBV20-1 and TRBJ1-2, with 7 bases fitting TRBD1. Germline CDR1 is DFQATT and CDR2 is SNEGSKA (reference sequence). After removal of 5 bases from V and 8 bases from J, the junction contained 5 bases not matched to a gene. The CDR3 consists of 11 residues. The CDR3 spells CSAGQDGGYTF. CDR3 sequence (DNA): TGCAGTGCTGGACAGGACGGCGGCTACACCTTC.

The genes are TRBV10-3 and TRBJ2-7; 8 nucleotides match TRBD2. Trimming cost V 8 bases and J 2 bases; bases outside gene matches: 5. The CDR3 extends over 13 amino acids. CDR1 is ENHRY, CDR2 SYGVKD, per germline. The CDR3 sequence is CAIGVAGTYEQYF. The CDR3 DNA follows: TGTGCCATCGGAGTAGCGGGAACCTACGAGCAGTACTTC.

Details on this clone: The junction differs from germline at one of its ends, possibly a read error. The chain employs TRBV7-7 and TRBJ2-5, with 8 positions matching TRBD2. Germline CDR1 reads SSHAT; CDR2 reads FNYEAQ (reference sequence). This CDR3 contains 14 residues. CDR3 sequence (DNA): TGTGCTAGCAGCTTAACTAGCGGATTAGGGACCCAGTACTTC. It translates to CASSLTSGLGTQYF.

This clone was seen a handful of times. The chain joins TRBV12-3 or TRBV12-4 to TRBJ1-2; 7 bases agree with TRBD1. This CDR3 is 13 amino acids long. Losses at the gene ends were 8 bases for V and 2 bases for J; bases not matched to a gene: 5. Here the CDR3 DNA reads TGTGCCAGCCGACTGGGACAGAACTATGGCTACACCTTC. Translated, it gives CASRLGQNYGYTF.

The chain employs TRBV18 and TRBJ1-2; D unclear. This CDR3 region has 15 residues. Trimming stripped 3 bases from V and 3 bases from J, with 14 bases between. Germline-derived CDR1 and CDR2 are KGHSH and LQKENI. CDR3 DNA sequence: TGTGCCAGCTCACCCGGAGGTAACGTCGACTATGGCTACACCTTC. As protein: CASSPGGNVDYGYTF.

CDR3 sequence: CASSQGGYEQYV. Written as DNA, the CDR3 is TGTGCCAGCAGCCAGGGAGGTTACGAGCAGTACGTC. The rearrangement links TRBV11-3 to TRBJ2-7; D is possibly TRBD2 (6 bases). V was shortened by 5 bases and J by 4 bases, with 9 bases between the two germline ends. Germline values: CDR1 SGHNT, CDR2 YENEEA. The CDR3 loop spans 12 amino acids.

Turning to this clone: Other DNA sequences of this sample code for an identical CDR3. The chain employs TRBV5-6 and TRBJ1-1; D call uncertain. The CDR3 has 11 residues. CDR1 and CDR2 from the germline V gene are SGHDT and YYEEEE. V was shortened by 5 bases and J by 2 bases, with 4 bases between the two germline ends. This chain's CDR3 is CASSLNTEAFF. CDR3 DNA: TGTGCCAGCAGTCTCAACACTGAAGCTTTCTTT.